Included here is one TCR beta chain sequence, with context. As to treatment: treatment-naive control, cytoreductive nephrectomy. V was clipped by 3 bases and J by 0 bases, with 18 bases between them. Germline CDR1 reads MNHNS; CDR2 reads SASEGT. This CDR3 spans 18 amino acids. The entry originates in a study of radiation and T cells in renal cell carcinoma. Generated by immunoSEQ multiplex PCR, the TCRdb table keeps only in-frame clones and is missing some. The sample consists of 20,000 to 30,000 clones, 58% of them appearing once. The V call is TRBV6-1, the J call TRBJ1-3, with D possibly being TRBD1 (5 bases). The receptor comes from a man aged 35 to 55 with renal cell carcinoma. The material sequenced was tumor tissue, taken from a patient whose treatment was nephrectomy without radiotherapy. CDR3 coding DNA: TGTGCCAGCAGTGATTTGGGACTGGATCGGTACTCTGGAAACACCATATATTTT. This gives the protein CASSDLGLDRYSGNTIYF.